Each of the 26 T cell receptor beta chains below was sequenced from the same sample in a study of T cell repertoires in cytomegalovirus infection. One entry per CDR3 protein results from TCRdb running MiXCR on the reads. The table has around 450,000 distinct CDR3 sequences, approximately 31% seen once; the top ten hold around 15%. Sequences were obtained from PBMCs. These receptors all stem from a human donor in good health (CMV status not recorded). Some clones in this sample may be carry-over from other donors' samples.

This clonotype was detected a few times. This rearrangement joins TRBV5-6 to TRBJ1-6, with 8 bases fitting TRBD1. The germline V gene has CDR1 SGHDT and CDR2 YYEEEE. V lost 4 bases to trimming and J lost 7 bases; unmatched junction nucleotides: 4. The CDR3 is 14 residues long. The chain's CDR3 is CASSLGQENSPLHF. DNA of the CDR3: TGTGCCAGCAGCCTGGGACAGGAAAATTCACCCCTCCACTTT.

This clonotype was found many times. This CDR3 is CASSFGQDDTDTQYF. In DNA form, the CDR3 reads TGTGCCAGCAGCTTCGGGCAGGACGACACAGATACGCAGTATTTT. The rearrangement joins TRBV7-3 to TRBJ2-3; D remains unclear. The CDR3 consists of 15 residues. In germline, CDR1 is SGHTA, CDR2 FQGTGA. Deletions cut 3 bases from V and 2 bases from J, with 12 bases between. The full variable domain, its missing parts supplied by reference TRBV7-3 and TRBJ2-3, is GAGVSQTPSNKVTEKGKYVELRCDPISGHTALYWYRQSLGQGPEFLIYFQGTGAADDSGLPNDRFFAVRPEGSVSTLKIQRTERGDSAVYLCASSFGQDDTDTQYFGPGTRLTVL.

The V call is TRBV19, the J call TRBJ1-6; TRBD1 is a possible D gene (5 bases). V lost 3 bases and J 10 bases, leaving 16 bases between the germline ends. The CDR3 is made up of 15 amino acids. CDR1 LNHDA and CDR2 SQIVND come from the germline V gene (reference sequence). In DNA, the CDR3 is TGTGCCAGTAGTATGGGTCGGCAGGGCGAATCACCCCTCCACTTT. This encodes CASSMGRQGESPLHF.

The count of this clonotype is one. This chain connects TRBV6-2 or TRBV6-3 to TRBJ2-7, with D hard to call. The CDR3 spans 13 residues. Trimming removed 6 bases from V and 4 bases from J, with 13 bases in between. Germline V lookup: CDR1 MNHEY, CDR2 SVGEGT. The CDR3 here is CASSQEQIYEQYF. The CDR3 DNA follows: TGTGCCAGCAGCCAAGAACAAATTTACGAGCAGTACTTC.

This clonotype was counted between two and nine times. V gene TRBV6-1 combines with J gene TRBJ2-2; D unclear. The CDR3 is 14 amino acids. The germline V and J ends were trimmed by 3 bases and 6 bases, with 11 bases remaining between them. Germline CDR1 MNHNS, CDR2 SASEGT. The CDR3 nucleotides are TGTGCCAGCAGTGAGGTAGCTAGAGCCGGGGAGCTGTTTTTT. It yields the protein CASSEVARAGELFF.

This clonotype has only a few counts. The CDR3 nucleotides read TGCAGTGCTAGAGATGGTGAAGGGTGGCAGCCCCAGCATTTT. It specifies CSARDGEGWQPQHF. This chain links TRBV20-1 with TRBJ1-5; the D is unclear. The V gene's germline CDR1 is DFQATT and CDR2 SNEGSKA (reference sequence). The CDR3 totals 14 residues. Trimming removed 0 bases from V and 7 bases from J, with 13 bases in between.

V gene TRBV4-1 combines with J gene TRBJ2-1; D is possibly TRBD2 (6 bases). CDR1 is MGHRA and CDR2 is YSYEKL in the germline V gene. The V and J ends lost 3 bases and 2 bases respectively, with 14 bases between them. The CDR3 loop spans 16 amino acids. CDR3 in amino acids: CASSQEHWTTYNEQFF. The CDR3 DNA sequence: TGCGCCAGCAGCCAGGAACATTGGACTACCTACAATGAGCAGTTCTTC.

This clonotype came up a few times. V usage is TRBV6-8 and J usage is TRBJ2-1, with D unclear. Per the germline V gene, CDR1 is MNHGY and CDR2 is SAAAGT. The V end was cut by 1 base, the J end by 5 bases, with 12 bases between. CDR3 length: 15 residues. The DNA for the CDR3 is TGTGCCAGCAGTTACTTGGCTAGTCTCGACAATGAGCAGTTCTTC. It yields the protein CASSYLASLDNEQFF.

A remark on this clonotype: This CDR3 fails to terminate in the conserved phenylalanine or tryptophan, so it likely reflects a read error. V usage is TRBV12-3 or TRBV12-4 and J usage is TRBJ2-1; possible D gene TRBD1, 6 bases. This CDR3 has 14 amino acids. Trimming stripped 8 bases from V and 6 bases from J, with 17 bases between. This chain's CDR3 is CASGAGEESNEQFL. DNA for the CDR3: TGTGCCAGCGGGGCAGGGGAAGAGAGCAATGAGCAGTTCTTA.

The CDR3 DNA reads as TGTGCCAGCAGTACCTCGCGGGCCGACTCCTACAATGAGCAGTTCTTC. Its translation is CASSTSRADSYNEQFF. The J gene is TRBJ2-1, the V gene TRBV28, with a weak D call TRBD2 (5 bases). Trimming cost V 5 bases and J 0 bases, with 14 bases left between them. This CDR3 is 16 amino acids long. The germline gives CDR1 MDHEN, CDR2 SYDVKM.

The CDR3: CATSRDITGGSNQPQHF. The CDR3 DNA reads as TGTGCCACCAGCAGAGATATAACAGGGGGGAGCAATCAGCCCCAGCATTTT. The chain is built from TRBV15 and TRBJ1-5; TRBD1 matches 8 bases. Germline V lookup: CDR1 LNHNV, CDR2 YYDKDF (reference sequence). This CDR3 has 17 residues. After removal of 0 bases from V and 1 base from J, the junction contained 5 bases not matched to a gene.

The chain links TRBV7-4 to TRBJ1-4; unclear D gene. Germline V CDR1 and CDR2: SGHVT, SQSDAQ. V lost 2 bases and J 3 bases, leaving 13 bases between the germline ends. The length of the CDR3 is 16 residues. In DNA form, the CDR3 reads TGTGCCAGCAGCTTAAATATCCAGTCCTCTAATGAAAAACTGTTTTTT. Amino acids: CASSLNIQSSNEKLFF.

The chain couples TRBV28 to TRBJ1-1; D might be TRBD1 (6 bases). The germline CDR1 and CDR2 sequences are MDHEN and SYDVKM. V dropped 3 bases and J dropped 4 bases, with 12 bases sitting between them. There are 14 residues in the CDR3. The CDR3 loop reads CASSFRGSITEAFF. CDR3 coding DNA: TGTGCCAGCAGTTTCAGGGGCTCGATCACTGAAGCTTTCTTT.

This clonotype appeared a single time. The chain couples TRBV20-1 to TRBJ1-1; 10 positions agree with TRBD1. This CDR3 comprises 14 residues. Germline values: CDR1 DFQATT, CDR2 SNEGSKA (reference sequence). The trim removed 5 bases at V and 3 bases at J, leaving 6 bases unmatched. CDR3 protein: CSADGQGVDTEAFF. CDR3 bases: TGCAGTGCTGATGGACAGGGGGTTGACACTGAAGCTTTCTTT.

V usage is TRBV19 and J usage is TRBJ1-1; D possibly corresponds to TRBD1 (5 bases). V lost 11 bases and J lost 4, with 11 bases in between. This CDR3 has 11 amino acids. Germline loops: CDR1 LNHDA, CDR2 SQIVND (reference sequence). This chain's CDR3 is CAAGGPTEAFF. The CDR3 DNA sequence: TGTGCCGCGGGGGGACCCACTGAAGCTTTCTTT.

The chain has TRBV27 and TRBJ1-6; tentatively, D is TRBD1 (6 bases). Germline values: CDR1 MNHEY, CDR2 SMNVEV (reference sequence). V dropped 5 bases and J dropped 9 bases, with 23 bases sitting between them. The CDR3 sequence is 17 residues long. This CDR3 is CASSTWTVSSAISPLHF. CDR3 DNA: TGTGCCAGCAGTACCTGGACAGTTAGTTCCGCGATTTCACCCCTCCACTTT.

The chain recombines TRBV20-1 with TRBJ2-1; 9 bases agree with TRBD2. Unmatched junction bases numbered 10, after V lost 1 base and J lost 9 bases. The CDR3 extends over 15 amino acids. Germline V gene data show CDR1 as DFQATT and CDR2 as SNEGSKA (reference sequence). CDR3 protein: CSARVISGGRGEQFF. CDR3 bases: TGCAGTGCTAGAGTTATTAGCGGGGGCAGAGGTGAGCAGTTCTTC.

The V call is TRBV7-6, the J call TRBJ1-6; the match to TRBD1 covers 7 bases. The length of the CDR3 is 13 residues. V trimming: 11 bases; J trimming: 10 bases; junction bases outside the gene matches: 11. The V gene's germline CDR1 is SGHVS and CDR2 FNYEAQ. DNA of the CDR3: TGTGCCGTCAGCTCAGACAGGGAATCACCCCTCCACTTT. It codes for CAVSSDRESPLHF.

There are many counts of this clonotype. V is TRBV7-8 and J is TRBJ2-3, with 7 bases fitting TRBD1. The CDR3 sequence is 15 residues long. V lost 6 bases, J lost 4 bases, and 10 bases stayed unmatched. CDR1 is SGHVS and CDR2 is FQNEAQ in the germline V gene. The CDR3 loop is CASRPGQHNPDTQYF. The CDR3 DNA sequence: TGTGCCAGCAGGCCGGGACAGCATAATCCAGATACGCAGTATTTT.

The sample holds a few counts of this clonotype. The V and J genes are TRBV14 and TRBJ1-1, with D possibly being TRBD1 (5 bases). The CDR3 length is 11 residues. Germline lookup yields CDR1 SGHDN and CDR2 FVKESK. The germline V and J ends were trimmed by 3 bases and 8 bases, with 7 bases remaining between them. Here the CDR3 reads CASSHNREAFF. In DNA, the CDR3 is TGTGCCAGCAGCCACAACAGGGAAGCTTTCTTT.

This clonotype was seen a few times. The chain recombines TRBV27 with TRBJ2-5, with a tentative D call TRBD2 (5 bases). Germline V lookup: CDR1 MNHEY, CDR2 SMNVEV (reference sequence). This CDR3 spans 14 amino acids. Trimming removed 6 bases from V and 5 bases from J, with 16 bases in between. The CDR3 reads CASSPEAGHETQYF. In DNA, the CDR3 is TGTGCCAGCAGCCCCGAGGCGGGCCATGAGACCCAGTACTTC.

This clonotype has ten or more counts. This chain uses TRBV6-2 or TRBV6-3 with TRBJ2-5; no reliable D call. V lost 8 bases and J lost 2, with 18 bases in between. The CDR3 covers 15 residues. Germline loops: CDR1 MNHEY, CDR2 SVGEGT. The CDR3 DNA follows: TGTGCCAGCGAGAGCCGGCTGGATCTACAAGAGACCCAGTACTTC. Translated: CASESRLDLQETQYF.

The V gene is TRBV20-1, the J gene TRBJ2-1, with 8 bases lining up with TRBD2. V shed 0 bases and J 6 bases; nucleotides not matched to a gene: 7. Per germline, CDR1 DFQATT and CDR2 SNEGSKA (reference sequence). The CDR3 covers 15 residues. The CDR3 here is CSARDGDSGVNEQFF. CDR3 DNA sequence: TGCAGTGCTAGAGATGGGGATAGCGGGGTCAATGAGCAGTTCTTC.

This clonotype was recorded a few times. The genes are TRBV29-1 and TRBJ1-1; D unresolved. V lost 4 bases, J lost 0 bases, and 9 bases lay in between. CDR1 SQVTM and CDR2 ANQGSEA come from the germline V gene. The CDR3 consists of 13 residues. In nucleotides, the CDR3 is TGCAGCGTTGTTCCGGACGTGAACACTGAAGCTTTCTTT. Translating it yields CSVVPDVNTEAFF.

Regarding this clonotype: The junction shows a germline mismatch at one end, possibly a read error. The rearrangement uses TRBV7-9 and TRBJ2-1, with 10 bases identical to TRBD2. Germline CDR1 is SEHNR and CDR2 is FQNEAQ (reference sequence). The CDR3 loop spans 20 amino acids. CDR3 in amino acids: CASSHHRTSGVASSYHEQFF. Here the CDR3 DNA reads TGTGCCAGCAGCCATCATAGGACTAGCGGTGTGGCGAGCTCCTACCATGAGCAGTTCTTC. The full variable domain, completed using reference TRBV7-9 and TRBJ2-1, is DTGVSQNPRHKITKRGQNVTFRCDPISEHNRLYWYRQTLGQGPEFLTYFQNEAQLEKSRLLSDRFSAERPKGSFSTLEIQRTEQGDSAMYLCASSHHRTSGVASSYHEQFFGPGTRLTVL.

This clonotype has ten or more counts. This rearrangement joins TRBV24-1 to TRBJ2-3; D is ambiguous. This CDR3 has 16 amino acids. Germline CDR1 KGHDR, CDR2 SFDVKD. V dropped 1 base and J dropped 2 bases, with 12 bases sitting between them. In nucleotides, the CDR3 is TGTGCCACCAGTGATTTACCCACATCTACCACAGATACGCAGTATTTT. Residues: CATSDLPTSTTDTQYF.